Following are 32 T cell receptor beta chains from one sample sequenced in a study of T cell responses to AZD1222 COVID-19 vaccine. The assay was immunoSEQ multiplex PCR, and TCRdb's table has in-frame clones only and misses some. With about 140,000 clones in the sample, the ten largest clones hold roughly 2%. Sequencing was done on a sample of peripheral blood. These receptors came from an adult in good health.

This CDR3 reads CASSPRPGEDTQYF. The CDR3 region has the DNA TGTGCCAGCAGCCCCCGCCCGGGAGAGGATACGCAGTATTTT. The chain joins TRBV9 to TRBJ2-3, with D possibly TRBD2 on 6 matching bases. This CDR3 has 14 amino acids. Trimming took 4 bases from V and 6 from J, leaving 15 bases between them. Germline V gene sequence: CDR1 SGDLS, CDR2 YYNGEE.

This rearrangement joins TRBV25-1 to TRBJ1-5; no definite D call. Germline V gene data show CDR1 as MGHDK and CDR2 as SYGVNS. This CDR3 spans 13 amino acids. V was shortened by 3 bases and J by 3 bases, with 6 bases between the two germline ends. The CDR3 DNA follows: TGTGCCAGCAGTGACAATAACAATCAGCCCCAGCATTTT. Amino acids: CASSDNNNQPQHF.

This rearrangement joins TRBV11-3 to TRBJ2-2; 9 bases agree with TRBD1. The V segment lost 5 bases and the J segment 7 bases; nucleotides outside the gene matches: 11. Germline lookup yields CDR1 SGHNT and CDR2 YENEEA. The CDR3 is 16 residues long. This CDR3 reads CASSRSGTGLGGELFF. The CDR3 coding sequence is TGTGCCAGCAGCAGATCCGGGACAGGGCTCGGCGGGGAGCTGTTTTTT.

This chain links TRBV2 with TRBJ1-2; the D is unclear. Trimming shortened V by 6 bases and J by 7 bases, and 9 bases separated the two germline ends. Germline V gene lookup returns CDR1 SNHLY and CDR2 FYNNEI. This CDR3 is built from 11 residues. CDR3 residues: CASSAGAGYTF. Here the CDR3 DNA reads TGTGCCAGCAGCGCAGGTGCTGGCTACACCTTC.

V gene TRBV3-1 (or the pseudogene TRBV3-2) combines with J gene TRBJ1-2; no firm D call. The V gene's germline CDR1 is LGHDT and CDR2 YNNKEL (reference sequence). V was clipped by 4 bases and J by 4 bases, with 10 bases between them. CDR3 length: 13 residues. The CDR3 DNA reads as TGTGCCAGCAGCCCGACGCAAATCTATGGCTACACCTTC. Protein sequence: CASSPTQIYGYTF.

The chain employs TRBV29-1 and TRBJ1-2, with D uncertain. Trimming removed 3 bases at V and 8 bases at J, with 10 bases between. This CDR3 is 11 amino acids long. Germline V gene sequence: CDR1 SQVTM, CDR2 ANQGSEA. The CDR3 protein is CSVEEDSGYTF. CDR3 DNA: TGCAGCGTTGAGGAGGACTCGGGCTACACCTTC.

J is TRBJ2-7 and V is TRBV6-1; 7 bases line up with TRBD1. The junction had 8 bases not matched to a gene; V was cut back by 0 bases and J by 0 bases. The CDR3 has 17 amino acids. The germline V gene has CDR1 MNHNS and CDR2 SASEGT. For the CDR3, the DNA is TGTGCCAGCAGTGAAGCTTTCGACAGGGTAAGCTCCTACGAGCAGTACTTC. This gives the protein CASSEAFDRVSSYEQYF.

V usage is TRBV2 and J usage is TRBJ2-3, with D possibly TRBD1 on 5 matching bases. V gave up 1 base and J gave up 0 bases, with 8 bases separating them. This CDR3 region has 15 residues. The germline gives CDR1 SNHLY, CDR2 FYNNEI. This chain's CDR3 is CASSEGQSSTDTQYF. CDR3 in DNA: TGTGCCAGCAGTGAAGGACAGAGTAGCACAGATACGCAGTATTTT.

The V and J genes are TRBV5-1 and TRBJ2-3; D is unresolved. This CDR3 is built from 13 residues. CDR1 SGHRS and CDR2 YFSETQ come from the germline V gene. V gave up 7 bases and J gave up 0 bases, with 9 bases separating them. CDR3 loop: CASLGRSTDTQYF. The CDR3, as DNA: TGCGCCAGCCTTGGGCGGAGCACAGATACGCAGTATTTT.

The chain joins TRBV19 to TRBJ1-1; 9 nucleotides align to TRBD1. The junction had 6 bases not matched to a gene; V was cut back by 3 bases and J by 7 bases. CDR1 and CDR2 (germline): LNHDA, SQIVND (reference sequence). The CDR3 totals 14 residues. The chain's CDR3 is CASSIWDRDSEAFF. CDR3 DNA: TGTGCCAGTAGTATTTGGGACAGGGATAGTGAAGCTTTCTTT.

This chain links TRBV5-1 with TRBJ1-1; TRBD1 might be the D (5 bases). Germline values: CDR1 SGHRS, CDR2 YFSETQ. V shed 9 bases and J shed 5 bases, with 11 bases lying between them. The CDR3 spans 11 residues. Written as DNA, the CDR3 is TGCGCCACGAGGGGAGGGACTGAAGCTTTCTTT. Amino acids: CATRGGTEAFF. Complete variable domain (other parts from reference TRBV5-1 and TRBJ1-1): KAGVTQTPRYLIKTRGQQVTLSCSPISGHRSVSWYQQTPGQGLQFLFEYFSETQRNKGNFPGRFSGRQFSNSRSEMNVSTLELGDSALYLCATRGGTEAFFGQGTRLTVV.

This chain joins TRBV7-3 and TRBJ1-6, with D possibly being TRBD1 (5 bases). V was trimmed by 0 bases and J by 7 bases, leaving 10 bases between them. Germline V lookup: CDR1 SGHTA, CDR2 FQGTGA. This CDR3 is 15 amino acids long. CDR3 loop: CASSLTSGTNSPLHF. The CDR3 DNA is TGTGCCAGCAGCTTAACTTCCGGGACCAATTCACCCCTCCACTTT.

The chain uses TRBV5-4 and TRBJ2-1, with D perhaps TRBD1 (7 bases). Per the germline V gene, CDR1 is SGHNT and CDR2 is YYREEE (reference sequence). Trimming took off 2 bases at V and 0 bases at J, with 12 bases between the two ends. The CDR3 length is 16 residues. The CDR3 DNA reads as TGTGCCAGCAGCTTAGGGGGCGGGAACTCCTACAATGAGCAGTTCTTC. The encoded protein is CASSLGGGNSYNEQFF.

The chain is built from TRBV6-6 and TRBJ1-5; D is ambiguous. CDR1 MNHNY and CDR2 SVGAGI come from the germline V gene (reference sequence). The CDR3 extends over 16 amino acids. Trimming took off 5 bases at V and 9 bases at J, with 23 bases between the two ends. The CDR3 spells CASSTSGTGTPSPQHF. The CDR3 region has the DNA TGTGCCAGCAGTACTTCAGGAACGGGCACCCCCTCGCCCCAGCATTTT.

The rearrangement uses TRBV28 and TRBJ2-3; D may be TRBD1 (6 bases). V was clipped by 10 bases and J by 3 bases, with 17 bases between them. Germline-derived CDR1 and CDR2 are MDHEN and SYDVKM. The CDR3 extends over 14 amino acids. This CDR3 reads CAIGRDIGTDTQYF. The CDR3 DNA is TGTGCCATCGGACGGGACATTGGGACAGATACGCAGTATTTT.

The J gene is TRBJ1-5, the V gene TRBV2, with TRBD1 matching over 10 bases. Germline CDR1 reads SNHLY; CDR2 reads FYNNEI. This CDR3 contains 17 residues. V lost 4 bases to trimming and J lost 6 bases; unmatched junction nucleotides: 12. The CDR3: CASSGRGRQGASQPQHF. In nucleotides, the CDR3 is TGTGCCAGCAGTGGACGAGGGAGACAGGGGGCATCTCAGCCCCAGCATTTT.

This chain links TRBV7-2 with TRBJ1-1; perhaps TRBD1 as D (5 bases). There are 17 residues in the CDR3. Between the trimmed V and J ends, which lost 3 bases and 5 bases, there was a span of 22 bases. Germline loops: CDR1 SGHTA, CDR2 FQGNSA. The CDR3 DNA sequence: TGTGCCAGCAGCTTCGAGGGGCTTGGTGGGCCGGGAACTGAAGCTTTCTTT. Its translation is CASSFEGLGGPGTEAFF.

CDR3 sequence (DNA): TGCGCCAGCAGCCAAGAGCCCCGGGCAGGGGCGGAAATCGGGGAGCTGTTTTTT. It specifies CASSQEPRAGAEIGELFF. This chain links TRBV4-3 with TRBJ2-2; tentative D call: TRBD1 (6 bases). CDR1 is LGHNA and CDR2 is YSLEER in the germline V gene. The CDR3 runs 18 residues. V was cut by 0 bases and J by 7 bases, with 21 bases left in between.

The V call is TRBV2, the J call TRBJ1-1, with D hard to call. Germline CDR1 and CDR2: SNHLY and FYNNEI. The CDR3 extends over 14 amino acids. Trimming shortened V by 4 bases and J by 1 base, and 10 bases separated the two germline ends. For the CDR3, the DNA is TGTGCCAGCAGTGTGGTTCGGACGAACACTGAAGCTTTCTTT. It is translated as CASSVVRTNTEAFF.

The chain couples TRBV4-3 to TRBJ2-1; D is ambiguous. V lost 3 bases and J 8 bases, leaving 17 bases between the germline ends. Germline V gene lookup returns CDR1 LGHNA and CDR2 YSLEER. The CDR3 contains 15 residues. This CDR3 reads CASSHGRMNYDEQFF. CDR3 in DNA: TGCGCCAGCAGCCATGGACGTATGAATTACGATGAGCAGTTCTTC.

The chain recombines TRBV19 with TRBJ2-2; 7 positions match TRBD1. Germline CDR1 and CDR2: LNHDA and SQIVND (reference sequence). The CDR3 has 13 amino acids. With 4 bases clipped from V and 8 bases from J, the junction kept 4 bases outside the gene matches. The CDR3 here is CASSTDRVGELFF. DNA for the CDR3: TGTGCCAGTAGTACCGACAGGGTAGGGGAGCTGTTTTTT.

The chain is built from TRBV27 and TRBJ1-2; TRBD1 might be the D (6 bases). The germline V gene encodes CDR1 MNHEY and CDR2 SMNVEV (reference sequence). The ends were cut back, 3 bases at V and 5 bases at J, with 16 bases in the middle. The CDR3 is 15 residues long. For the CDR3, the DNA is TGTGCCAGCAGTTTTTCCCCGACAGGCATATATGGCTACACCTTC. Translation: CASSFSPTGIYGYTF.

This rearrangement joins TRBV30 to TRBJ1-2; 9 nucleotides line up with TRBD1. With V trimmed by 2 bases and J by 7 bases, 8 bases remained unmatched. The CDR3 has 14 amino acids. Germline V gene sequence: CDR1 GTSNPN, CDR2 SVGIG (reference sequence). Written as DNA, the CDR3 is TGTGCCTGGAGTTCCACCGGGACAGGGTTTGGCTACACCTTC. Translating it yields CAWSSTGTGFGYTF.

This chain connects TRBV7-9 to TRBJ2-3; no definite D call. Trimming took off 1 base at V and 4 bases at J, with 9 bases between the two ends. Germline V gives CDR1 SEHNR, CDR2 FQNEAQ (reference sequence). The CDR3 contains 14 residues. The CDR3, as DNA: TGTGCCAGCAGCTTAGGGGTGACCGCAGATACGCAGTATTTT. Translation: CASSLGVTADTQYF.

The chain employs TRBV24-1 and TRBJ2-3; weak D call: TRBD2 (6 bases). Germline assignment: CDR1 KGHDR and CDR2 SFDVKD. This CDR3 region has 14 residues. Between the trimmed V and J ends, which lost 2 bases and 6 bases, there was a span of 11 bases. In DNA form, the CDR3 reads TGTGCCACCAGTGATTACCAGGCGGGGGATACGCAGTATTTT. It translates to CATSDYQAGDTQYF.

J is TRBJ2-7 and V is TRBV18, with 7 bases lining up with TRBD2. J gave up 2 bases and V 0 bases, and 4 bases lay outside the gene matches. CDR1 is KGHSH, CDR2 LQKENI, per germline. This CDR3 has 15 residues. This CDR3 reads CASSPPGGGAYEQYF. CDR3 DNA: TGTGCCAGCTCACCACCGGGGGGGGGAGCCTACGAGCAGTACTTC.

This chain uses TRBV19 with TRBJ2-4; possibly TRBD2 for D (7 bases). The ends were cut back, 4 bases at V and 5 bases at J, with 18 bases in the middle. Germline CDR1 is LNHDA and CDR2 is SQIVND (reference sequence). This CDR3 is built from 16 residues. CDR3 protein: CASSKRGGTVENIQYF. The CDR3 coding sequence is TGTGCCAGTAGTAAGAGGGGGGGTACGGTAGAAAACATTCAGTACTTC.

The CDR3 sequence: CASSPGLTANTGELFF. In DNA form, the CDR3 reads TGTGCCAGCAGCCCAGGACTTACCGCGAACACCGGGGAGCTGTTTTTT. The chain links TRBV28 to TRBJ2-2, with D possibly matching TRBD2 (5 bases). Germline-derived CDR1 and CDR2 are MDHEN and SYDVKM. V lost 6 bases, J lost 0 bases, and 14 bases lay in between. The CDR3 totals 16 residues.

The chain uses TRBV7-2 and TRBJ2-5, with D perhaps matching TRBD1 or TRBD2 (5 bases each). The CDR3 totals 14 residues. Germline CDR1 is SGHTA and CDR2 is FQGNSA. Trimming shortened V by 7 bases and J by 2 bases, and 14 bases separated the two germline ends. CDR3 DNA: TGTGCCAGCACCTACCTGGGACCGCAAGAGACCCAGTACTTC. Amino acid sequence: CASTYLGPQETQYF.

The chain has TRBV5-4 and TRBJ2-1; D is uncertain. The germline V gene encodes CDR1 SGHNT and CDR2 YYREEE (reference sequence). The CDR3 runs to 13 residues. Trimming shortened V by 0 bases and J by 2 bases, and 3 bases separated the two germline ends. In nucleotides, the CDR3 is TGTGCCAGCAGCTTGGAGACCTACAATGAGCAGTTCTTC. It codes for CASSLETYNEQFF.

The chain couples TRBV4-1 to TRBJ2-7; 8 bases align to TRBD1. Germline V gene lookup returns CDR1 MGHRA and CDR2 YSYEKL. The CDR3 is made up of 15 amino acids. J was trimmed by 7 bases and V by 0 bases; bases with no gene match: 8. CDR3 nucleotide sequence: TGCGCCAGCAGCCAAGAATGGACAGGGCCTCGGGAGCAGTACTTC. Translated, it gives CASSQEWTGPREQYF.

The gene calls are TRBV3-1 (or the pseudogene TRBV3-2) and TRBJ2-7; D might be TRBD2 (5 bases). The CDR3 covers 17 residues. V lost 0 bases to trimming and J lost 0 bases, with 15 bases between them. Germline lookup yields CDR1 LGHDT and CDR2 YNNKEL (reference sequence). The CDR3 sequence is CASSQDLGQRFSYEQYF. The CDR3 DNA follows: TGTGCCAGCAGCCAAGATCTTGGCCAGCGGTTCTCCTACGAGCAGTACTTC.